The source of this T cell receptor beta chain is a study of CD8 T cells in ankylosing spondylitis. Study-level results: Reported data indicate significant enrichment of disease-linked clones within matched ankylosing spondylitis synovial fluid. In reactive arthritis synovial fluid and blood, some motif variants had been reported before.

This clonotype was counted between two and nine times. What it binds is not known. With molecular barcodes, quantitative 5'-RACE was used to make the TCR beta libraries. TCRdb reprocessed the 5' RACE reads via MiXCR and lists one record per CDR3 protein. The sample yields 250,000 or so distinct CDR3 sequences, about a sixth seen once. This CDR3 is built from 12 residues. Trimming took off 5 bases at V and 7 bases at J, with 9 bases between the two ends. Germline V CDR1 and CDR2: SGHTA, FQGNSA. Sequencing was carried out using blood, either unsorted or a sorted T cell fraction (not recorded which). This clonotype was obtained from a male donor with ankylosing spondylitis or in good health (not recorded which). V gene TRBV7-2 combines with J gene TRBJ2-1, with D perhaps given as TRBD1 or TRBD2 (5 bases each). CDR3 bases: TGTGCCAGCAGCGGGGACGGGAATGAGCAGTTCTTC. Translated: CASSGDGNEQFF.